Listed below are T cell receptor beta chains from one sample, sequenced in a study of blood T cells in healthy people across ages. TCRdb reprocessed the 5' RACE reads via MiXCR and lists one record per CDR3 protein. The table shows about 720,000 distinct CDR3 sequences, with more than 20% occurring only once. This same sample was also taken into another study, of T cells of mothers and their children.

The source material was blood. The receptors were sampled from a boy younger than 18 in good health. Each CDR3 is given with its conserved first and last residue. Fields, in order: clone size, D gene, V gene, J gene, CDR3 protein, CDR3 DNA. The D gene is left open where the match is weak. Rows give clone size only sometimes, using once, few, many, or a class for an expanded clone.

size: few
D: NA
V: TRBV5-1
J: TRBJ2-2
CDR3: CASSRGRTNTGELFF
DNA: TGCGCCAGCAGCCGGGGACGGACGAACACCGGGGAGCTGTTTTTT

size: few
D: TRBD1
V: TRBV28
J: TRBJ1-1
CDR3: CASSSSPPGGTEAFF
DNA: TGTGCCAGCAGTTCAAGCCCCCCAGGGGGCACTGAAGCTTTCTTT

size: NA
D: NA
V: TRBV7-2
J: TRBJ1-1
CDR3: CASSPTGGTVPMNTEAFF
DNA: TGTGCCAGCAGCCCAACGGGGGGAACAGTTCCCATGAACACTGAAGCTTTCTTT

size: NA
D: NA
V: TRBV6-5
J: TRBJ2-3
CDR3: CASSYDGPRADTQYF
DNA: TGTGCCAGCAGTTACGATGGGCCGCGCGCAGATACGCAGTATTTT

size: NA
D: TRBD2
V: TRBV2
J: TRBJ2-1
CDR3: CASSAWAGGQTPGPYNEQFF
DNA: TGTGCCAGCAGTGCTTGGGCGGGGGGGCAGACACCGGGCCCCTACAATGAGCAGTTCTTC

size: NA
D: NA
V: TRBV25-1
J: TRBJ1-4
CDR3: CASSENEAEKLFF
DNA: TGTGCCAGCAGTGAAAACGAGGCTGAAAAACTGTTTTTT

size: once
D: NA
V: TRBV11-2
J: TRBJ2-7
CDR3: CASSLAGSVAYEQYF
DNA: TGTGCCAGCAGCTTAGCGGGGTCAGTAGCTTACGAGCAGTACTTC

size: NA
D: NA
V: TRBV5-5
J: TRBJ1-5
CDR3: CASSLGPQQRQPQHF
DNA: TGTGCCAGCAGCTTGGGACCTCAACAAAGACAGCCCCAGCATTTT

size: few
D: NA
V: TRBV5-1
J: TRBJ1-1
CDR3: CASSASTVTAEAFF
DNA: TGCGCCAGCAGCGCATCGACGGTTACGGCTGAAGCTTTCTTT

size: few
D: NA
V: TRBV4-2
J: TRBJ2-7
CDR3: CASSQGDRSSYEQYF
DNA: TGTGCCAGCAGCCAAGGTGACAGGAGCTCCTACGAGCAGTACTTC

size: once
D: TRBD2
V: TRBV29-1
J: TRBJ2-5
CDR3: CSVEQGGRETQYF
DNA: TGCAGCGTTGAACAGGGAGGGAGGGAGACCCAGTACTTC

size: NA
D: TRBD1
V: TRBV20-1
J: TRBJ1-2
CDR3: CSASLQGARDYGYTF
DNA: TGCAGTGCTAGTCTCCAGGGGGCGAGGGACTATGGCTACACCTTC

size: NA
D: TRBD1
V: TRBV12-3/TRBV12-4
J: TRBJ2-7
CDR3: CASSLPGGYSYEQYF
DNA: TGTGCCAGCAGTTTGCCAGGGGGCTACTCCTACGAGCAGTACTTC

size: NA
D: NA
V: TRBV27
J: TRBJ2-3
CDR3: CASSLGVGSADTQYF
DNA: TGTGCCAGCAGTTTAGGCGTCGGGAGTGCAGATACGCAGTATTTT

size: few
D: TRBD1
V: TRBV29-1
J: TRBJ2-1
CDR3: CSVFGQDSYNEQFF
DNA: TGCAGCGTTTTTGGACAGGATTCCTACAATGAGCAGTTCTTC

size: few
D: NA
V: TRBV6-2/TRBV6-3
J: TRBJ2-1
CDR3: CASNPGTLMYNEQFF
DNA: TGTGCCAGCAATCCCGGGACGCTGATGTACAATGAGCAGTTCTTC

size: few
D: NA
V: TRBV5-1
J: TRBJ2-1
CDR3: CASSLEREQFF
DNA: TGCGCCAGCAGCTTGGAACGTGAGCAGTTCTTC

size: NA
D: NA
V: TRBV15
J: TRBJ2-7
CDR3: CATSREDRSKSYEQYF
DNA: TGTGCCACCAGCCGGGAAGACCGAAGTAAGTCCTACGAGCAGTACTTC

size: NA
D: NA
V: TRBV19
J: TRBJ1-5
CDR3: CASSIFQGAAAQPQHF
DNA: TGTGCCAGTAGTATTTTCCAGGGAGCAGCGGCTCAGCCCCAGCATTTT

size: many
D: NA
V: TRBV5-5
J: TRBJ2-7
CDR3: CASSFSNEQYF
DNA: TGTGCCAGCAGCTTCTCCAACGAGCAGTACTTC

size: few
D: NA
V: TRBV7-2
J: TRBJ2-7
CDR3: CASSQRQGHYEQYF
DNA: TGTGCCAGCAGCCAGAGGCAGGGCCACTACGAGCAGTACTTC

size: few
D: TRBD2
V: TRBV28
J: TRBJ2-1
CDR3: CASGSTVAGVYNEQFF
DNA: TGTGCCAGCGGCTCTACTGTAGCGGGAGTGTACAATGAGCAGTTCTTC